The table lists the clone carrying this T cell receptor beta chain with a few counts. No antigen is known for it. The data are from a study of spatial heterogeneity in lung cancer. Per the germline V gene, CDR1 is MDHEN and CDR2 is SYDVKM. The CDR3 is made up of 15 amino acids. Trimming removed 2 bases from V and 5 bases from J, with 15 bases in between. Study-wide results and caveats: For expanded intratumoral alpha and beta TCRs, counts tracked tumor mutation counts.

Sample time point: sample taken at primary tumor resection. From the 5' RACE reads, TCRdb called clonotypes with MiXCR, one entry per CDR3 protein. The repertoire consists of approximately 94,000 distinct CDR3 sequences, with 4.4% occurring once and the leading ten covering about 20%. V usage is TRBV28 and J usage is TRBJ1-1; D is unresolved. Sequenced material: lung tumor tissue, taken at surgery. The sequence came from a male donor with early-stage non-small cell lung cancer. The CDR3 nucleotides are TGTGCCAGCAGTTTAACAAAGGGAGGTAAAACTGAAGCTTTCTTT. It encodes CASSLTKGGKTEAFF. Full variable domain (missing parts from reference TRBV28 and TRBJ1-1): DVKVTQSSRYLVKRTGEKVFLECVQDMDHENMFWYRQDPGLGLRLIYFSYDVKMKEKGDIPEGYSVSREKKERFSLILESASTNQTSMYLCASSLTKGGKTEAFFGQGTRLTVV.